What follows are 21 T cell receptor beta chains derived from one specimen sequenced in a study of blood T cell repertoires in COVID-19. The assay was immunoSEQ multiplex PCR, and TCRdb's table has in-frame clones only and misses some. The data contain roughly 64,000 clones, 78% of them singletons. Input material: peripheral blood. The receptors stem from a man between 60 and 75 years old with COVID-19, enrolled during active disease.

J is TRBJ1-2 and V is TRBV20-1, with TRBD1 as a possible D gene (5 bases). Germline V gives CDR1 DFQATT, CDR2 SNEGSKA (reference sequence). V shed 3 bases and J shed 2 bases, with 16 bases lying between them. The CDR3 spans 15 residues. The CDR3, as DNA: TGCAGTGCTAGTGGTGCGCGGGGGGGGAACTATGGCTACACCTTC. Its translation: CSASGARGGNYGYTF.

The gene calls are TRBV19 and TRBJ2-7, with 8 positions matching TRBD1. V shed 5 bases, J shed 4 bases, and the junction held 10 bases outside the gene matches. CDR1 LNHDA and CDR2 SQIVND come from the germline V gene (reference sequence). This CDR3 spans 15 amino acids. CDR3 bases: TGTGCCAGTAGTTTCGACAGGGGCACCTATTACGAGCAGTACTTC. Translating it yields CASSFDRGTYYEQYF.

The chain uses TRBV15 and TRBJ2-7; 9 bases align to TRBD1. V shed 5 bases, J shed 6 bases, and the junction held 11 bases outside the gene matches. CDR1 is LNHNV and CDR2 is YYDKDF in the germline V gene (reference sequence). CDR3 length equals 15 residues. The CDR3 region has the DNA TGTGCCACCAGCTTACTGGGACAGGGTAGTTTCGAGCAGTACTTC. Translation gives CATSLLGQGSFEQYF.

This clone was seen once. CDR3 region: CASSQDLEGQPQHF. CDR3 DNA sequence: TGTGCCAGCAGCCAAGATCTTGAGGGCCAGCCCCAGCATTTT. This chain uses TRBV3-1 (or the pseudogene TRBV3-2) with TRBJ1-5; D call uncertain. The CDR3 is 14 residues long. Germline V gives CDR1 LGHDT, CDR2 YNNKEL (reference sequence). Trimming cost V 0 bases and J 7 bases, with 10 bases left between them.

The gene calls are TRBV13 and TRBJ1-4, with no clear D. V shed 5 bases and J shed 4 bases, with 8 bases lying between them. The V gene's germline CDR1 is PRHDT and CDR2 FYEKMQ (reference sequence). The CDR3 length is 13 residues. The CDR3 reads CASSPNFNEKLFF. The CDR3 nucleotides are TGTGCCAGCAGCCCAAACTTTAATGAAAAACTGTTTTTT.

This clone has only a few counts. This sequence joins TRBV10-1 and TRBJ2-7; TRBD2 aligns across 10 bases. Per the germline V gene, CDR1 is WNHNN and CDR2 is SYGVQD (reference sequence). V dropped 0 bases and J dropped 5; count of bases not matched to a gene: 7. The CDR3 runs 16 residues. The CDR3 spells CASSESRLAGVNEQYF. Here the CDR3 DNA reads TGCGCCAGCAGTGAGTCGAGGCTAGCGGGAGTCAACGAGCAGTACTTC.

This chain links TRBV3-1 (or the pseudogene TRBV3-2) with TRBJ1-2, with D uncertain. This CDR3 is built from 13 residues. Germline assignment: CDR1 LGHDT and CDR2 YNNKEL (reference sequence). Deletions cut 8 bases from V and 2 bases from J, with 12 bases between. The CDR3 region is CASAREGNYGYTF. DNA of the CDR3: TGTGCCAGCGCCCGGGAAGGAAACTATGGCTACACCTTC.

This clone was seen once. The chain is built from TRBV24-1 and TRBJ2-5, with a possible D match to TRBD1 (6 bases). This CDR3 spans 16 amino acids. Trimming removed 7 bases from V and 2 bases from J, with 19 bases in between. Germline V lookup: CDR1 KGHDR, CDR2 SFDVKD. For the CDR3, the DNA is TGTGCCACCAGCGAGCTAGCTTTAGGGGGTCAAGAGACCCAGTACTTC. This codes for CATSELALGGQETQYF.

The genes are TRBV10-3 and TRBJ2-4, with 7 bases identical to TRBD2. Germline V gene sequence: CDR1 ENHRY, CDR2 SYGVKD. V lost 6 bases and J lost 0; bases outside the gene matches: 5. The CDR3 spans 15 residues. CDR3 in amino acids: CAIRDGRIAKNIQYF. CDR3 in DNA: TGTGCCATCAGGGACGGGAGGATAGCCAAAAACATTCAGTACTTC.

The chain links TRBV9 to TRBJ2-2; TRBD2 matches at 12 bases. Germline-derived CDR1 and CDR2 are SGDLS and YYNGEE. V was pared by 3 bases and J by 7 bases, with 4 bases of the junction left unmatched. This CDR3 has 15 residues. CDR3 sequence reads: CASSATSGGNGELFF. In DNA form, the CDR3 reads TGTGCCAGCAGCGCAACTAGCGGGGGGAACGGGGAGCTGTTTTTT.

This rearrangement joins TRBV7-3 to TRBJ1-1; D remains ambiguous. The V end was cut by 2 bases, the J end by 3 bases, with 7 bases between. Germline CDR1 and CDR2: SGHTA and FQGTGA. CDR3 length: 13 amino acids. The CDR3 here is CASSLYRDTEAFF. Written as DNA, the CDR3 is TGTGCCAGCAGCTTATACAGAGACACTGAAGCTTTCTTT. Looking up the rest from reference TRBV7-3 and TRBJ1-1 gives the full variable domain: GAGVSQTPSNKVTEKGKYVELRCDPISGHTALYWYRQSLGQGPEFLIYFQGTGAADDSGLPNDRFFAVRPEGSVSTLKIQRTERGDSAVYLCASSLYRDTEAFFGQGTRLTVV.

This chain links TRBV19 with TRBJ2-2; the D gene is possibly TRBD2 (5 bases). V shed 10 bases and J shed 4 bases, with 19 bases lying between them. This CDR3 has 15 amino acids. Germline assignment: CDR1 LNHDA and CDR2 SQIVND (reference sequence). CDR3 region: CATRKDGRGTGELFF. The CDR3 nucleotides read TGTGCCACCCGCAAGGACGGACGGGGCACCGGGGAGCTGTTTTTT.

The J gene is TRBJ1-1, the V gene TRBV11-3; TRBD1 matches 7 bases. This CDR3 comprises 14 residues. Germline trimming cut 3 bases from V and 3 bases from J; bases unmatched to any gene: 4. Germline CDR1 reads SGHNT; CDR2 reads YENEEA. The CDR3 sequence: CASSLEGAHTEAFF. Written as DNA, the CDR3 is TGTGCCAGCAGCTTGGAGGGGGCGCACACTGAAGCTTTCTTT.

This chain links TRBV5-4 with TRBJ2-7; unclear D gene. Germline V lookup: CDR1 SGHNT, CDR2 YYREEE (reference sequence). Deletions cut 1 base from V and 5 bases from J, with 4 bases between. The CDR3 is 11 residues long. The CDR3: CASSLLDEQYF. Written as DNA, the CDR3 is TGTGCCAGCAGCTTGCTAGACGAGCAGTACTTC.

The chain employs TRBV10-3 and TRBJ2-1, with 9 bases matching TRBD2. The V segment lost 8 bases and the J segment 6 bases; nucleotides outside the gene matches: 8. Germline loops: CDR1 ENHRY, CDR2 SYGVKD. This CDR3 spans 14 amino acids. CDR3 nucleotides: TGTGCCATCCGGGCGGGAGGGTCGGTCAATGAGCAGTTCTTC. This gives the protein CAIRAGGSVNEQFF.

The V and J genes are TRBV7-6 and TRBJ1-5; D ambiguous. Trimming took 5 bases from V and 4 from J, leaving 15 bases between them. The germline CDR1 and CDR2 sequences are SGHVS and FNYEAQ. CDR3 size: 15 residues. This chain's CDR3 is CASSAAGVGNQPQHF. Written as DNA, the CDR3 is TGTGCCAGCAGCGCCGCCGGGGTGGGGAATCAGCCCCAGCATTTT.

The chain uses TRBV7-2 and TRBJ2-1, with D possibly TRBD2 on 6 matching bases. Per germline, CDR1 SGHTA and CDR2 FQGNSA. The V end was cut by 8 bases, the J end by 9 bases, with 26 bases between. The CDR3 contains 16 residues. CDR3 sequence reads: CASPHVGPGGVLEQFF. The CDR3 nucleotides read TGTGCCAGCCCCCATGTTGGCCCAGGCGGGGTTCTTGAGCAGTTCTTC. Based on the CDR3 plus reference TRBV7-2 and TRBJ2-1, the full variable domain is GAGVSQSPSNKVTEKGKDVELRCDPISGHTALYWYRQSLGQGLEFLIYFQGNSAPDKSGLPSDRFSAERTGGSVSTLTIQRTQQEDSAVYLCASPHVGPGGVLEQFFGPGTRLTVL.

The rearrangement uses TRBV5-1 and TRBJ1-5; 10 positions agree with TRBD1. The CDR3 spans 15 residues. With 4 bases clipped from V and 5 bases from J, the junction kept 6 bases outside the gene matches. Germline CDR1 reads SGHRS; CDR2 reads YFSETQ. The CDR3 region is CASSPAGTGDQPQHF. CDR3 DNA: TGCGCCAGCAGCCCGGCCGGGACAGGGGATCAGCCCCAGCATTTT.

The CDR3, as DNA: TGCGCCAGCAGCAAAGGCCCTAGCGAGACCTACGAGCAGTACTTC. Its translation is CASSKGPSETYEQYF. V is TRBV4-1 and J is TRBJ2-7; possible D gene TRBD2, 6 bases. V shed 5 bases and J shed 2 bases, with 16 bases lying between them. Germline CDR1 MGHRA, CDR2 YSYEKL. This CDR3 is built from 15 residues.

This rearrangement joins TRBV4-1 to TRBJ1-2; TRBD1 matches 9 bases. The ends lost 0 bases at V and 4 bases at J; junction bases unmatched: 6. The CDR3 loop spans 16 amino acids. In germline, CDR1 is MGHRA, CDR2 YSYEKL. CDR3 bases: TGCGCCAGCAGCCAAGATATGGGGACAGGGAGCTATGGCTACACCTTC. It is translated as CASSQDMGTGSYGYTF.

This clone has only a few counts. The chain recombines TRBV6-5 with TRBJ1-6; 8 bases fit TRBD1. The V gene's germline CDR1 is MNHEY and CDR2 SVGAGI. This CDR3 has 14 residues. After removal of 10 bases from V and 9 bases from J, the junction contained 11 bases not matched to a gene. CDR3 in amino acids: CATQGAGEVSPLHF. The CDR3 DNA follows: TGTGCCACCCAGGGGGCCGGGGAGGTTTCACCCCTCCACTTT.